A selection of T cell receptor beta chains follows, all from one sample in a study of blood T cells in healthy people across ages. Using its own MiXCR run on the 5' RACE reads, TCRdb lists one record per CDR3 protein. Of over a million distinct CDR3 sequences in the sample, 40% to 45% were seen once. The sample was blood. These receptors all come from a woman aged 55-70 years in good health. Both conserved end residues are trimmed from each CDR3. D genes are given only for firm matches.

TRBD1,TRBJ2-6,TRBV28,ASSGDSLANVLT
-,TRBJ2-5,TRBV21-1,ASSKEFQETQY
-,TRBJ1-6,TRBV20-1,SARDPIALH
-,TRBJ1-2,TRBV6-6,ASSPIAPYGYT
-,TRBJ2-3,TRBV12-3/TRBV12-4,ASSFVGRQY
-,TRBJ2-7,TRBV27,ASSLSWGLSYEQY
-,TRBJ2-7,TRBV20-1,SAHRGGSYEQY
-,TRBJ2-5,TRBV6-2/TRBV6-3,ASINSEGQETQY
-,TRBJ2-1,TRBV27,ASSFHRDATYNEQF
-,TRBJ2-1,TRBV28,ASSLHLGKIIYEQF
-,TRBJ2-1,TRBV11-2,ASSFLGNNEQF
TRBD2,TRBJ2-3,TRBV20-1,SSGSGVTDTQY
TRBD2,TRBJ2-1,TRBV7-3,ASSFLPTSGRDEQF
TRBD1,TRBJ2-5,TRBV6-7,ASSSTGVLVETQY